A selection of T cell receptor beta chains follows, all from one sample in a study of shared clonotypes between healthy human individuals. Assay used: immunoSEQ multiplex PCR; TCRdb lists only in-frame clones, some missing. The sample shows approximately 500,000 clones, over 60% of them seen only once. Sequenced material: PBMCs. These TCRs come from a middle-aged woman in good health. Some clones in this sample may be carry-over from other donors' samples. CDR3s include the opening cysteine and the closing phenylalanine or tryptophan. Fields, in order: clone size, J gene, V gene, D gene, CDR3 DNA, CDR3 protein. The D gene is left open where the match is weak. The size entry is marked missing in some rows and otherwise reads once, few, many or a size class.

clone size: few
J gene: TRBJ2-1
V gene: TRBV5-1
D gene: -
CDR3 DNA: TGCGCCAGCAGCTTTAGCGGAGCCTCCGGCGGTGAGCAGTTCTTC
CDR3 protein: CASSFSGASGGEQFF

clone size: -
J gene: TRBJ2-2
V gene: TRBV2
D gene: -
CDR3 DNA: TGTGCCAGCAGTGAGGAGGCCGGGGAGCTGTTTTTT
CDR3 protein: CASSEEAGELFF

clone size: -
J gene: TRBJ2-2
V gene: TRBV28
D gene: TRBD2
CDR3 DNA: TGTGCCAGCAGTTTCGGGACTAGCGGCACCGGGGAGCTGTTTTTT
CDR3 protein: CASSFGTSGTGELFF

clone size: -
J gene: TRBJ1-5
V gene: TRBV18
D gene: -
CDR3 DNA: TGTGCCAGCTCTCGCGATAATAGCAATCAGCCCCAGCATTTT
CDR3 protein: CASSRDNSNQPQHF

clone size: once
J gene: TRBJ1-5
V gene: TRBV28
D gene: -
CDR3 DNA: TGTGCCAGCAGTGACCCTGGTCAACAGCCCCAGCATTTT
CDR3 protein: CASSDPGQQPQHF

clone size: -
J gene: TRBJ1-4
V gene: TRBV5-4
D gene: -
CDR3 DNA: TGTGCCAGCAGCAAAGGACGGGAGTACGATGAAAAACTGTTTTTT
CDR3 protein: CASSKGREYDEKLFF

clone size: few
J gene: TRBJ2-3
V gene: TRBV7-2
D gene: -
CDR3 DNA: TGTGCCAGCAGCCCGAGGGGGGGACTGGTCCTGTATTTT
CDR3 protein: CASSPRGGLVLYF

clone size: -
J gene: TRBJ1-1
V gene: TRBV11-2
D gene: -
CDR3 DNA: TGTGCCAGCAGCTTAGATCTGGGGGGGGTAGGCACTGAAGCTTTCTTT
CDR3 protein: CASSLDLGGVGTEAFF

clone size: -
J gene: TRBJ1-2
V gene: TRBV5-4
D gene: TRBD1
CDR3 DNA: TGTGCCAGCAGCTTGGTTACAGGGGACGGCTACACCTTC
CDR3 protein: CASSLVTGDGYTF

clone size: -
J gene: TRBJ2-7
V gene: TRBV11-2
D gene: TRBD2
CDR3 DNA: TGTGCCAGCAGCTTAGAGAGGTCTAGCGGGCTCCGCGAGCAGTACTTC
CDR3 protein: CASSLERSSGLREQYF